Below are 28 T cell receptor beta chains sequenced from a single sample in a study of blood T cell repertoires in COVID-19. Clones were read by immunoSEQ multiplex PCR, and TCRdb kept only the in-frame ones, dropping some. The table records some 250,000 clones, 88% of them present only once. The sample consisted of peripheral blood. The source of these receptors is a human donor in a cohort sampled during active COVID-19.

The rearrangement links TRBV30 to TRBJ2-4, with TRBD1 matching over 7 bases. Losses at the gene ends were 3 bases for V and 2 bases for J; bases not matched to a gene: 7. The CDR3 contains 15 residues. The germline V gene has CDR1 GTSNPN and CDR2 SVGIG (reference sequence). This CDR3 is CAWRADRVPKNIQYF. Here the CDR3 DNA reads TGTGCCTGGAGGGCCGACAGGGTTCCCAAAAACATTCAGTACTTC.

The gene calls are TRBV10-3 and TRBJ1-2, with TRBD1 as a possible D gene (5 bases). Trimming left V 7 bases short and J 0 bases short, with 12 bases between. The CDR3 runs 14 residues. Germline values: CDR1 ENHRY, CDR2 SYGVKD. The CDR3 here is CAITAGTTNYGYTF. CDR3 bases: TGTGCCATCACGGCGGGGACTACTAACTATGGCTACACCTTC.

This clone was counted a single time. This chain uses TRBV27 with TRBJ1-5; D is possibly TRBD1 (6 bases). The V end was cut by 0 bases, the J end by 0 bases, with 9 bases between. CDR3 length: 16 amino acids. Looked up from germline, CDR1 is MNHEY and CDR2 is SMNVEV (reference sequence). The CDR3: CASSLSGTLSNQPQHF. CDR3 bases: TGTGCCAGCAGTTTATCTGGGACACTTAGCAATCAGCCCCAGCATTTT.

J is TRBJ1-1 and V is TRBV30; 8 bases align to TRBD1. The CDR3 has 13 amino acids. J gave up 4 bases and V 3 bases, and 4 bases lay outside the gene matches. The germline V gene has CDR1 GTSNPN and CDR2 SVGIG (reference sequence). CDR3 coding DNA: TGTGCCTGGAGCGTAGACAGGGGCACTGAAGCTTTCTTT. This translates into CAWSVDRGTEAFF.

V usage is TRBV6-5 and J usage is TRBJ1-1; no reliable D call. Germline V gives CDR1 MNHEY, CDR2 SVGAGI. Trimming removed 6 bases from V and 0 bases from J, with 8 bases in between. The CDR3 has 13 residues. As DNA, the CDR3 is TGTGCCAGCAGGTATAGTTTGAACACTGAAGCTTTCTTT. It encodes CASRYSLNTEAFF.

V and J are TRBV5-1 and TRBJ1-4, with 9 bases fitting TRBD1. In germline, CDR1 is SGHRS, CDR2 YFSETQ. The V and J ends lost 0 bases and 1 base, in that order; junction bases with no gene match: 4. The CDR3 extends over 17 amino acids. DNA for the CDR3: TGCGCCAGCAGCTTGGCGGGACAGGGAGGAACTAATGAAAAACTGTTTTTT. This encodes CASSLAGQGGTNEKLFF.

This clone occurred once. This rearrangement joins TRBV4-3 to TRBJ2-6, with 14 positions matching TRBD2. The V segment lost 7 bases and the J segment 0 bases; nucleotides outside the gene matches: 8. This CDR3 region has 19 residues. Germline V CDR1 and CDR2: LGHNA, YSLEER. This chain's CDR3 is CASTGTSGGFRSGANVLTF. In DNA form, the CDR3 reads TGCGCCAGCACCGGGACTAGCGGGGGTTTCCGCTCTGGGGCCAACGTCCTGACTTTC.

The V call is TRBV4-3, the J call TRBJ2-7, with D unresolved. Germline V gene data show CDR1 as LGHNA and CDR2 as YSLEER. This CDR3 is built from 15 residues. With 0 bases removed from V and 4 bases from J, the gap between germline ends came to 13 bases. CDR3 in DNA: TGCGCCAGCAGCCAAGAATATGGCCAACCGTACGAGCAGTACTTC. Amino acids: CASSQEYGQPYEQYF.

The CDR3 DNA is TGTGCCAGCAGTTTAGACAGGGTTATGAACACTGAAGCTTTCTTT. It translates to CASSLDRVMNTEAFF. J is TRBJ1-1 and V is TRBV27, with 7 bases matching TRBD1. The CDR3 extends over 15 amino acids. The junction had 3 bases not matched to a gene; V was cut back by 2 bases and J by 0 bases. Germline CDR1 is MNHEY and CDR2 is SMNVEV (reference sequence).

The chain recombines TRBV6-2 or TRBV6-3 with TRBJ2-5; possibly TRBD2 for D (6 bases). Trimming stripped 6 bases from V and 4 bases from J, with 18 bases between. Germline assignment: CDR1 MNHEY and CDR2 SVGEGT. CDR3 size: 15 residues. The CDR3 is CASSLDGSGGETQYF. The DNA for the CDR3 is TGTGCCAGCAGCCTCGACGGGAGCGGTGGAGAGACCCAGTACTTC.

This rearrangement joins TRBV28 to TRBJ2-2, with D uncertain. CDR3 length equals 12 residues. Looked up from germline, CDR1 is MDHEN and CDR2 is SYDVKM. With 6 bases removed from V and 4 bases from J, the gap between germline ends came to 6 bases. The CDR3: CASRSGTGELFF. In nucleotides, the CDR3 is TGTGCCAGCAGGTCCGGCACCGGGGAGCTGTTTTTT. Full variable domain (rest looked up from reference TRBV28 and TRBJ2-2): DVKVTQSSRYLVKRTGEKVFLECVQDMDHENMFWYRQDPGLGLRLIYFSYDVKMKEKGDIPEGYSVSREKKERFSLILESASTNQTSMYLCASRSGTGELFFGEGSRLTVL.

The chain is built from TRBV5-6 and TRBJ2-6; D not certain. CDR1 is SGHDT and CDR2 is YYEEEE in the germline V gene. The V and J ends lost 6 bases and 0 bases respectively, with 4 bases between them. The CDR3 runs to 13 residues. The CDR3 here is CASIISGANVLTF. The CDR3 nucleotides are TGTGCCAGCATAATCTCTGGGGCCAACGTCCTGACTTTC.

As regards this clone: An end of the junction does not agree with germline; a read error may underlie this. The CDR3 protein is CASRSGQGNGHTF. The CDR3 DNA is TGTGCCAGCCGGTCTGGGCAGGGGAATGGCCACACCTTC. This chain connects TRBV28 to TRBJ1-2; D possibly corresponds to TRBD1 (6 bases). This CDR3 is 13 amino acids long. Germline V gene sequence: CDR1 MDHEN, CDR2 SYDVKM.

This clone has a handful of counts. V is TRBV11-2 and J is TRBJ1-3, with 7 bases identical to TRBD1. This CDR3 has 14 residues. Losses at the gene ends were 3 bases for V and 2 bases for J; bases not matched to a gene: 1. The germline gives CDR1 SGHAT, CDR2 FQNNGV. DNA for the CDR3: TGTGCCAGCAGCTTCACAGGGGCTGGAAACACCATATATTTT. Translating it yields CASSFTGAGNTIYF.

The chain is built from TRBV5-1 and TRBJ2-3; D remains ambiguous. V lost 2 bases, J lost 2 bases, and 6 bases lay in between. The CDR3 covers 13 residues. From germline, CDR1 is SGHRS and CDR2 YFSETQ. In nucleotides, the CDR3 is TGCGCCAGCAGCTTTTCGTTCACAGATACGCAGTATTTT. The encoded protein is CASSFSFTDTQYF. The whole variable domain, remainder taken from reference TRBV5-1 and TRBJ2-3, is KAGVTQTPRYLIKTRGQQVTLSCSPISGHRSVSWYQQTPGQGLQFLFEYFSETQRNKGNFPGRFSGRQFSNSRSEMNVSTLELGDSALYLCASSFSFTDTQYFGPGTRLTVL.

The genes are TRBV6-2 or TRBV6-3 and TRBJ1-2; possible D gene TRBD1, 5 bases. This CDR3 region has 15 residues. Germline CDR1 is MNHEY and CDR2 is SVGEGT. The V gene lost 2 bases and the J gene lost 7 bases, with 17 bases spanning the gap. The CDR3 DNA follows: TGTGCCAGCAGTTACACCGGGGGAGGAATAGGTGGCTACACCTTC. It is translated as CASSYTGGGIGGYTF.

Here the CDR3 DNA reads TGTGCCAGCAGATTTACTAGCGGCGAGCAGTTCTTC. Protein: CASRFTSGEQFF. The gene calls are TRBV12-3 or TRBV12-4 and TRBJ2-1; 8 positions match TRBD2. After removal of 6 bases from V and 10 bases from J, the junction contained 5 bases not matched to a gene. CDR3 length: 12 residues.

This rearrangement joins TRBV10-1 to TRBJ2-7, with 10 bases lining up with TRBD2. CDR3 length equals 15 residues. From germline, CDR1 is WNHNN and CDR2 SYGVQD (reference sequence). Losses at the gene ends were 3 bases for V and 5 bases for J; bases not matched to a gene: 7. In nucleotides, the CDR3 is TGCGCCAGCAGTGACAGCGGGGGGGTCTCAGACGAGCAGTACTTC. Amino acids: CASSDSGGVSDEQYF.

This rearrangement joins TRBV6-2 or TRBV6-3 to TRBJ1-4; 7 nucleotides line up with TRBD1. V shed 5 bases, J shed 0 bases, and the junction held 9 bases outside the gene matches. This CDR3 spans 17 amino acids. CDR1 is MNHEY and CDR2 is SVGEGT in the germline V gene. Here the CDR3 DNA reads TGTGCCAGCAGTGCCCAGGACAGGAGGGCAACTAATGAAAAACTGTTTTTT. This encodes CASSAQDRRATNEKLFF.

The chain employs TRBV30 and TRBJ1-6; TRBD1 matches 7 bases. V lost 3 bases and J lost 5; bases outside the gene matches: 4. The germline gives CDR1 GTSNPN, CDR2 SVGIG (reference sequence). This CDR3 region has 14 residues. The CDR3 loop is CAWSRGTDNSPLHF. The DNA of the CDR3 is TGTGCCTGGAGCCGCGGGACAGATAATTCACCCCTCCACTTT.

The chain recombines TRBV11-2 with TRBJ1-2; no firm D call. The CDR3 length is 15 residues. V was clipped by 1 base and J by 3 bases, with 12 bases between them. Germline CDR1 reads SGHAT; CDR2 reads FQNNGV. CDR3: CASSLGPGLDYGYTF. As DNA, the CDR3 is TGTGCCAGCAGCTTAGGCCCCGGACTCGACTATGGCTACACCTTC.

The rearrangement joins TRBV6-1 to TRBJ2-7; tentative D call: TRBD1 (6 bases). The CDR3 has 14 residues. Germline CDR1 reads MNHNS; CDR2 reads SASEGT. V was shortened by 2 bases and J by 2 bases, with 10 bases between the two germline ends. The CDR3 spells CASSENRVAYEQYF. CDR3 sequence (DNA): TGTGCCAGCAGTGAAAACAGGGTGGCCTACGAGCAGTACTTC.

The rearrangement uses TRBV2 and TRBJ1-2, with no clear D. The CDR3 covers 13 residues. The V end was cut by 6 bases, the J end by 8 bases, with 16 bases between. CDR1 is SNHLY, CDR2 FYNNEI, per germline. CDR3 region: CASSLGGTGGYTF. The CDR3 nucleotides read TGTGCCAGCAGCCTAGGAGGTACGGGCGGCTACACCTTC.

This clone occurred once. This rearrangement joins TRBV19 to TRBJ2-7, with D tentatively TRBD2 (6 bases). CDR1 and CDR2 from the germline V gene are LNHDA and SQIVND (reference sequence). CDR3 length: 14 amino acids. Trimming left V 4 bases short and J 7 bases short, with 17 bases between. The chain's CDR3 is CASSTHDLAGEQYF. The CDR3 coding sequence is TGTGCCAGTAGTACCCATGACCTGGCGGGGGAGCAGTACTTC.

This clone was counted between two and nine times. The chain carries TRBV29-1 and TRBJ2-6; unclear D gene. V was pared by 4 bases and J by 0 bases, with 4 bases between. The CDR3 covers 13 residues. CDR1 SQVTM and CDR2 ANQGSEA come from the germline V gene. The CDR3 reads CSVGSSGANVLTF. The CDR3 nucleotides are TGCAGCGTTGGGAGCTCTGGGGCCAACGTCCTGACTTTC.

V gene TRBV5-8 combines with J gene TRBJ1-1; 8 bases map to TRBD1. Germline CDR1 reads SGHTS; CDR2 reads YDEGEE. Trimming at V came to 3 bases and at J to 10 bases, leaving 5 bases not matched to a gene. The CDR3 consists of 12 residues. For the CDR3, the DNA is TGTGCCAGCAGCTACCGGGACAGGCTAGCTTTCTTT. This gives the protein CASSYRDRLAFF.

The V gene is TRBV18, the J gene TRBJ1-3, with D hard to call. The CDR3 totals 14 residues. The V end was cut by 3 bases, the J end by 0 bases, with 6 bases between. Germline-derived CDR1 and CDR2 are KGHSH and LQKENI. This chain's CDR3 is CASSPGSSGNTIYF. Here the CDR3 DNA reads TGTGCCAGCTCACCGGGGAGCTCTGGAAACACCATATATTTT.

This clone came up a few times. The CDR3 loop is CASRQATSEAFF. The CDR3 nucleotides are TGTGCCAGCCGACAGGCAACGTCTGAAGCTTTCTTT. The chain joins TRBV19 to TRBJ1-1, with D possibly being TRBD1 (6 bases). Per germline, CDR1 LNHDA and CDR2 SQIVND (reference sequence). Between the trimmed V and J ends, which lost 9 bases and 6 bases, there was a span of 14 bases. The CDR3 sequence is 12 residues long.